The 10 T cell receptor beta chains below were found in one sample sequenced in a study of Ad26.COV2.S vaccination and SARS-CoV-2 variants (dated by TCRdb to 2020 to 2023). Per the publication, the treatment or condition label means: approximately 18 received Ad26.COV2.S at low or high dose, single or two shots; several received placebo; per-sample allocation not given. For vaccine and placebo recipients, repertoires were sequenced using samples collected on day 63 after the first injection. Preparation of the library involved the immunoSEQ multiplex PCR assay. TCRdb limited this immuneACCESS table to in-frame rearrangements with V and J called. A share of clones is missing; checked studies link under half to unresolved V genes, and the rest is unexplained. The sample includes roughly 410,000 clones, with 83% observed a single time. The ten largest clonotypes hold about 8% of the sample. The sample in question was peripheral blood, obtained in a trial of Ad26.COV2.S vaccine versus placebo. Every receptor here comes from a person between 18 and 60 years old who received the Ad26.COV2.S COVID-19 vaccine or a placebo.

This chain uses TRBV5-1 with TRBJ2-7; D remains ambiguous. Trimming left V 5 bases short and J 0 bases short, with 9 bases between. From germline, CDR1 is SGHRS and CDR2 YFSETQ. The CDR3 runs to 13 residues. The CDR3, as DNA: TGCGCCAGCAGGGACGGAAACTCCTACGAGCAGTACTTC. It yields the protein CASRDGNSYEQYF.

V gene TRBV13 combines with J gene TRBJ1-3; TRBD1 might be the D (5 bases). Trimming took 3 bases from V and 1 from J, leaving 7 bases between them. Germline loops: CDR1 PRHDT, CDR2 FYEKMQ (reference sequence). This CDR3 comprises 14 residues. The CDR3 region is CASSFSGSGNTIYF. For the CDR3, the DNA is TGTGCCAGCAGCTTCTCAGGGTCTGGAAACACCATATATTTT.

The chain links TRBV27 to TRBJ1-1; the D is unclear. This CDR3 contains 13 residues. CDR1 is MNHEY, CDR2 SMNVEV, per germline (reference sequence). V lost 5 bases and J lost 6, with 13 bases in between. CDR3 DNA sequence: TGTGCCAGCAGTGTGGGCCGGGGTGCTGAAGCTTTCTTT. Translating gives CASSVGRGAEAFF.

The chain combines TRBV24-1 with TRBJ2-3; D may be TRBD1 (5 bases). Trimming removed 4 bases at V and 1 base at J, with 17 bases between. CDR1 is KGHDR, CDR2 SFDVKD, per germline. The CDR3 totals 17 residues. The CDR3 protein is CATSEPYRTPGTDTQYF. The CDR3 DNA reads TGTGCCACCAGTGAGCCTTACAGGACCCCGGGCACAGATACGCAGTATTTT.

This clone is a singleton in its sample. CDR3 nucleotides: TGTGCCAGCAGGAACGTAGAAGGGCGATTCAGGGCTTTCTTT. As protein: CASRNVEGRFRAFF. The chain combines TRBV28 with TRBJ1-1; D is undetermined. This CDR3 has 14 residues. Germline assignment: CDR1 MDHEN and CDR2 SYDVKM. V lost 6 bases and J 11 bases, leaving 22 bases between the germline ends.

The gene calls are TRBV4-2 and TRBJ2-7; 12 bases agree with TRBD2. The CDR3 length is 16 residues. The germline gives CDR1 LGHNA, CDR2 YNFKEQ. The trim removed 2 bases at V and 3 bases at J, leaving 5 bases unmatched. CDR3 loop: CASSQSSGGAFYEQYF. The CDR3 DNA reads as TGTGCCAGCAGCCAATCTAGCGGGGGGGCTTTCTACGAGCAGTACTTC.

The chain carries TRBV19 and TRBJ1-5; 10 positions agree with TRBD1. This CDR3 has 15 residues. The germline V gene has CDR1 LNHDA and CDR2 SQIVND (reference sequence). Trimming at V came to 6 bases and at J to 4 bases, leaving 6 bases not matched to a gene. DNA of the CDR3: TGTGCCAGTAGAAGGGACAGGGGAGGGAATCAGCCCCAGCATTTT. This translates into CASRRDRGGNQPQHF.

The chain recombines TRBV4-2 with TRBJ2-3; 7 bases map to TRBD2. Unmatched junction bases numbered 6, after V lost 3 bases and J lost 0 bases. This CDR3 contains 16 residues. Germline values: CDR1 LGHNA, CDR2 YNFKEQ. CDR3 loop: CASSQLGTISTDTQYF. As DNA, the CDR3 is TGTGCCAGCAGCCAGCTTGGGACTATCAGCACAGATACGCAGTATTTT.

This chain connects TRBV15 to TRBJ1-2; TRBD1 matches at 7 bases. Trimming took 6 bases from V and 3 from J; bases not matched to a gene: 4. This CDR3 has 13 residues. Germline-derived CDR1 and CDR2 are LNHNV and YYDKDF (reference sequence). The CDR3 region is CATRKTGDYGYTF. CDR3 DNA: TGTGCCACCAGAAAAACAGGGGACTATGGCTACACCTTC.

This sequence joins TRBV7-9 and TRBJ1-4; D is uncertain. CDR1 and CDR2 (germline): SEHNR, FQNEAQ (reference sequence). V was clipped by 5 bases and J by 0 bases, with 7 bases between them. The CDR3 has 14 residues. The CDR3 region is CASSLGPTNEKLFF. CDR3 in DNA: TGTGCCAGCAGCCTTGGACCAACTAATGAAAAACTGTTTTTT.